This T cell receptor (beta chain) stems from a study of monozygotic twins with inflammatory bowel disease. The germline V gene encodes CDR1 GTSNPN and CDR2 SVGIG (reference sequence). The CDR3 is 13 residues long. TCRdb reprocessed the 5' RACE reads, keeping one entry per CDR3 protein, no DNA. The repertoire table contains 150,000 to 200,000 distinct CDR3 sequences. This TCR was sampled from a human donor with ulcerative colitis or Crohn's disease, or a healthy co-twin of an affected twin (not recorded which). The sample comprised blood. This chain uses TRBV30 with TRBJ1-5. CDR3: CAWSVQVNQPQHF.